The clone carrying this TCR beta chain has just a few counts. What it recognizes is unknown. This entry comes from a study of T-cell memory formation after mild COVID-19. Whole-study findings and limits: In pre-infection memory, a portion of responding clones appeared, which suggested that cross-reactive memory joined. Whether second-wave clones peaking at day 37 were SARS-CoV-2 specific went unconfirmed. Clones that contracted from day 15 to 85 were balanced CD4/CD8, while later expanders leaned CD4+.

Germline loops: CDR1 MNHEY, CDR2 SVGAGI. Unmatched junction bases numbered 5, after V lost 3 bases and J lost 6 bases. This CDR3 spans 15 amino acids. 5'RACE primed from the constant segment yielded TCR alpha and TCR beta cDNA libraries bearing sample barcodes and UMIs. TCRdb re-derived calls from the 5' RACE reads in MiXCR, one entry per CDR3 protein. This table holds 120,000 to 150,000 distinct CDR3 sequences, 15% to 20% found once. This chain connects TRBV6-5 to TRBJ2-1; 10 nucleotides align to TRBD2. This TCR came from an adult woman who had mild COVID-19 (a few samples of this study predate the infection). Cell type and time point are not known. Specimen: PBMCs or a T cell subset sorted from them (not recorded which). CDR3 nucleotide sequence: TGTGCCAGCAGTTATAGGTTAGCGGGAGGCAATGAGCAGTTCTTC. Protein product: CASSYRLAGGNEQFF.